This passage covers 31 T cell receptor beta chains from one sample sequenced in a study of blood T cell repertoires in COVID-19. TCRdb's copy holds only in-frame clones and misses some; the assay was immunoSEQ multiplex PCR. The sample yields under 250,000 clones, over 75% seen once. Sequenced input: PBMCs or T cells enriched from blood (not recorded which). These receptor sequences come from a man in his thirties or forties with acute COVID-19.

The chain couples TRBV5-1 to TRBJ2-1; 8 bases are shared with TRBD2. This CDR3 comprises 15 residues. Germline-derived CDR1 and CDR2 are SGHRS and YFSETQ. J lost 7 bases, V lost 5 bases, and 11 bases had no gene match. CDR3 loop: CASSVGSGVLNEQFF. The CDR3 DNA reads TGCGCCAGCAGTGTCGGTAGCGGGGTGTTAAATGAGCAGTTCTTC. The entire variable domain, with the rest obtained from reference TRBV5-1 and TRBJ2-1, is as follows: KAGVTQTPRYLIKTRGQQVTLSCSPISGHRSVSWYQQTPGQGLQFLFEYFSETQRNKGNFPGRFSGRQFSNSRSEMNVSTLELGDSALYLCASSVGSGVLNEQFFGPGTRLTVL.

DNA for the CDR3: TGTGCCAGCACCCAGGACCGGGACAGGGCCGGCGGTGAAAAACTGTTTTTT. Its protein product is CASTQDRDRAGGEKLFF. This chain connects TRBV2 to TRBJ1-4; 9 bases line up with TRBD1. V shed 7 bases and J 7 bases; nucleotides not matched to a gene: 16. The CDR3 runs 17 residues. Per germline, CDR1 SNHLY and CDR2 FYNNEI. Combining the CDR3 with reference TRBV2 and TRBJ1-4 gives the whole variable domain EPEVTQTPSHQVTQMGQEVILRCVPISNHLYFYWYRQILGQKVEFLVSFYNNEISEKSEIFDDQFSVERPDGSNFTLKIRSTKLEDSAMYFCASTQDRDRAGGEKLFFGSGTQLSVL.

The genes are TRBV5-1 and TRBJ2-3; 15 positions agree with TRBD2. Germline V gene lookup returns CDR1 SGHRS and CDR2 YFSETQ. V gave up 3 bases and J gave up 0 bases; unmatched junction bases: 5. CDR3 length equals 18 residues. CDR3 bases: TGCGCCAGCAGCTCCGGACTAGCGGGGGGGTCCAGCACAGATACGCAGTATTTT. Translation gives CASSSGLAGGSSTDTQYF.

The CDR3 nucleotides read TGCGCCAGCGGAAACCGGGACAGGGACACCGGGGAGCTGTTTTTT. Its translation: CASGNRDRDTGELFF. The rearrangement uses TRBV5-1 and TRBJ2-2, with TRBD1 matching 9 bases. Trimming at V came to 7 bases and at J to 3 bases, leaving 7 bases not matched to a gene. The CDR3 runs to 15 residues. Germline CDR1 and CDR2: SGHRS and YFSETQ.

With respect to this clone: In the same sample, other DNA sequences code for this CDR3. This chain links TRBV6-5 with TRBJ2-2, with 7 bases lining up with TRBD1. The germline CDR1 and CDR2 sequences are MNHEY and SVGAGI. This CDR3 is built from 14 residues. The junction had 4 bases not matched to a gene; V was cut back by 7 bases and J by 2 bases. The CDR3 DNA reads TGTGCCAGCACTGGGACAGCCAACACCGGGGAGCTGTTTTTT. This gives the protein CASTGTANTGELFF.

The V and J genes are TRBV5-1 and TRBJ1-2, with 8 bases matching TRBD1. The CDR3 consists of 16 residues. The ends lost 4 bases at V and 0 bases at J; junction bases unmatched: 8. From germline, CDR1 is SGHRS and CDR2 YFSETQ. The CDR3 bases are TGCGCCAGCAGCCTAGGGACAGGTACTGCTAACTATGGCTACACCTTC. This sequence encodes CASSLGTGTANYGYTF.

V usage is TRBV5-1 and J usage is TRBJ1-1, with D perhaps matching TRBD1 (5 bases). The germline CDR1 and CDR2 sequences are SGHRS and YFSETQ. This CDR3 has 14 residues. Between the trimmed V and J ends, which lost 4 bases and 1 base, there was a span of 11 bases. The CDR3: CASSPMGGNTEAFF. For the CDR3, the DNA is TGCGCCAGCAGCCCAATGGGGGGGAACACTGAAGCTTTCTTT.

The J gene is TRBJ1-5, the V gene TRBV6-2 or TRBV6-3; a weak D match, TRBD1 (6 bases). CDR3 length: 16 amino acids. V lost 2 bases and J lost 1, with 12 bases in between. The germline V gene encodes CDR1 MNHEY and CDR2 SVGEGT. CDR3 protein: CASSYKARGSNQPQHF. CDR3 DNA: TGTGCCAGCAGTTACAAGGCCAGGGGCAGCAATCAGCCCCAGCATTTT.

The V and J genes are TRBV5-1 and TRBJ2-7; D may be TRBD1 (6 bases). Deletions cut 3 bases from V and 3 bases from J, with 7 bases between. This CDR3 spans 12 amino acids. Germline-derived CDR1 and CDR2 are SGHRS and YFSETQ. The CDR3 DNA is TGCGCCAGCAGCTCGGACAGCTACGAGCAGTACTTC. This codes for CASSSDSYEQYF.

The CDR3 is CASSPASPQGRRSSYEQYF. The CDR3 DNA sequence: TGTGCCAGCTCACCAGCTTCCCCACAGGGGAGGAGGAGCTCCTACGAGCAGTACTTC. The chain joins TRBV18 to TRBJ2-7; perhaps TRBD1 as D (7 bases). The CDR3 covers 19 residues. V was trimmed by 2 bases and J by 0 bases, leaving 23 bases between them. Germline CDR1 is KGHSH and CDR2 is LQKENI.

The gene calls are TRBV9 and TRBJ1-1; D remains unclear. Germline CDR1 SGDLS, CDR2 YYNGEE. V gave up 0 bases and J gave up 0 bases, with 9 bases separating them. CDR3 length: 15 amino acids. In nucleotides, the CDR3 is TGTGCCAGCAGCGTAGATGGAGGAATGAACACTGAAGCTTTCTTT. Its translation is CASSVDGGMNTEAFF.

The CDR3 DNA sequence: TGTGCCAGCAGTGCCGACGGAGGAACCAATTCACCCCTCCACTTT. This gives the protein CASSADGGTNSPLHF. The rearrangement joins TRBV2 to TRBJ1-6; no firm D call. Germline assignment: CDR1 SNHLY and CDR2 FYNNEI. This CDR3 comprises 15 residues. Trimming removed 4 bases at V and 7 bases at J, with 14 bases between.

The rearrangement uses TRBV29-1 and TRBJ2-3, with a tentative D call TRBD2 (5 bases). This CDR3 has 12 amino acids. Germline V gene lookup returns CDR1 SQVTM and CDR2 ANQGSEA. V dropped 4 bases and J dropped 6 bases, with 11 bases sitting between them. The CDR3 DNA is TGCAGCGTTGTAGTATCGGGGGATACGCAGTATTTT. Translating gives CSVVVSGDTQYF.

The genes are TRBV29-1 and TRBJ2-1; 12 bases are shared with TRBD1. The germline CDR1 and CDR2 sequences are SQVTM and ANQGSEA. This CDR3 contains 14 residues. J lost 8 bases, V lost 5 bases, and 7 bases had no gene match. Here the CDR3 DNA reads TGCAGCGTTTACACGGGACAGGGGGCTGATGAGCAGTTCTTC. The encoded protein is CSVYTGQGADEQFF.

The V and J genes are TRBV12-3 or TRBV12-4 and TRBJ2-7; 7 bases are a match to TRBD1. Unmatched junction bases numbered 4, after V lost 7 bases and J lost 4 bases. The CDR3 runs 12 residues. This CDR3 reads CASTTQGYEQYF. CDR3 bases: TGTGCCAGCACCACACAGGGGTACGAGCAGTACTTC.

This chain connects TRBV7-3 to TRBJ2-7, with D hard to call. Germline V CDR1 and CDR2: SGHTA, FQGTGA. V was clipped by 2 bases and J by 5 bases, with 10 bases between them. The CDR3 has 13 residues. This chain's CDR3 is CASSLVASDEQYF. The CDR3 bases are TGTGCCAGCAGCTTAGTGGCTTCCGACGAGCAGTACTTC. The complete variable domain, with remaining parts taken from reference TRBV7-3 and TRBJ2-7, reads GAGVSQTPSNKVTEKGKYVELRCDPISGHTALYWYRQSLGQGPEFLIYFQGTGAADDSGLPNDRFFAVRPEGSVSTLKIQRTERGDSAVYLCASSLVASDEQYFGPGTRLTVT.

The CDR3 reads CASATRDSPLHF. The DNA of the CDR3 is TGTGCCAGCGCAACGAGAGATTCACCCCTCCACTTT. The chain uses TRBV7-2 and TRBJ1-6; no clear D. Trimming shortened V by 8 bases and J by 8 bases, and 10 bases separated the two germline ends. This CDR3 spans 12 amino acids. Per germline, CDR1 SGHTA and CDR2 FQGNSA.

CDR3 amino acids: CASSLVGQGAEGNTIYF. The CDR3 DNA follows: TGTGCCAGCAGCTTGGTGGGACAGGGGGCCGAGGGAAACACCATATATTTT. V and J are TRBV5-6 and TRBJ1-3; TRBD1 agrees at 12 bases. The CDR3 length is 17 residues. Unmatched junction bases numbered 5, after V lost 0 bases and J lost 4 bases. Looked up from germline, CDR1 is SGHDT and CDR2 is YYEEEE.

The chain links TRBV11-2 to TRBJ1-1; D might be TRBD1 (5 bases). V lost 3 bases to trimming and J lost 3 bases, with 11 bases between them. The CDR3 contains 14 residues. In germline, CDR1 is SGHAT, CDR2 FQNNGV. The CDR3, as DNA: TGTGCCAGCAGCTTGGGGGGGGACTACACTGAAGCTTTCTTT. Its translation: CASSLGGDYTEAFF.

The gene calls are TRBV19 and TRBJ1-4; 7 bases agree with TRBD1. The germline gives CDR1 LNHDA, CDR2 SQIVND (reference sequence). This CDR3 is built from 14 residues. V gave up 6 bases and J gave up 9 bases; unmatched junction bases: 10. The CDR3 sequence is CASRVTGISQKLFF. In nucleotides, the CDR3 is TGTGCCAGTAGGGTGACAGGGATCTCGCAAAAACTGTTTTTT.

The CDR3 DNA follows: TGTGCCAGTAGGACCCGAGGCCAGCAAGAGACCCAGTACTTC. Translating it yields CASRTRGQQETQYF. The chain has TRBV19 and TRBJ2-5; no clear D. V lost 6 bases and J 2 bases, leaving 13 bases between the germline ends. The CDR3 is 14 residues long. The V gene's germline CDR1 is LNHDA and CDR2 SQIVND (reference sequence). The full variable domain, in which reference TRBV19 and TRBJ2-5 provide the parts outside the CDR3, is DGGITQSPKYLFRKEGQNVTLSCEQNLNHDAMYWYRQDPGQGLRLIYYSQIVNDFQKGDIAEGYSVSREKKESFPLTVTSAQKNPTAFYLCASRTRGQQETQYFGPGTRLLVL.

V is TRBV5-1 and J is TRBJ2-5; D gene uncertain. V was cut by 4 bases and J by 0 bases, with 13 bases left in between. Per the germline V gene, CDR1 is SGHRS and CDR2 is YFSETQ. The CDR3 contains 15 residues. CDR3 residues: CASSRVLSYQETQYF. CDR3 nucleotide sequence: TGCGCCAGCAGCCGTGTACTTTCCTACCAAGAGACCCAGTACTTC.

The chain recombines TRBV7-7 with TRBJ2-1, with a possible D match to TRBD2 (6 bases). The CDR3 has 16 amino acids. The ends were cut back, 5 bases at V and 0 bases at J, with 14 bases in the middle. CDR1 and CDR2 (germline): SSHAT, FNYEAQ (reference sequence). CDR3 protein: CASSPRLADSYNEQFF. Written as DNA, the CDR3 is TGTGCCAGCAGCCCGAGATTAGCGGACTCCTACAATGAGCAGTTCTTC.

V is TRBV28 and J is TRBJ2-3; no definite D call. Trimming removed 1 base from V and 1 base from J, with 6 bases in between. This CDR3 region has 14 residues. Germline loops: CDR1 MDHEN, CDR2 SYDVKM. The CDR3 region is CASSLFQGTDTQYF. The CDR3 nucleotides read TGTGCCAGCAGTTTATTCCAGGGCACAGATACGCAGTATTTT.

The chain has TRBV6-1 and TRBJ1-6; TRBD1 agrees at 7 bases. V was clipped by 1 base and J by 7 bases; unmatched bases: 4. Germline V CDR1 and CDR2: MNHNS, SASEGT. This CDR3 region has 15 residues. The CDR3 sequence: CASSEGKQGNSPLHF. The CDR3 DNA is TGTGCCAGCAGTGAAGGTAAACAGGGGAATTCACCCCTCCACTTT.

In DNA form, the CDR3 reads TGTGCCAGCAGTTACTGGGGACAGGGCTCCTACGAGCAGTACTTC. Residues: CASSYWGQGSYEQYF. The V call is TRBV27, the J call TRBJ2-7; 9 positions match TRBD1. This CDR3 is built from 15 residues. V shed 4 bases and J 0 bases; nucleotides not matched to a gene: 4. Germline CDR1 is MNHEY and CDR2 is SMNVEV (reference sequence).

This clone occurred once. This chain uses TRBV29-1 with TRBJ2-2; TRBD2 matches 8 bases. CDR1 is SQVTM, CDR2 ANQGSEA, per germline. This CDR3 is built from 17 residues. V shed 6 bases and J 7 bases; nucleotides not matched to a gene: 19. This CDR3 is CSVLFRGRGGRGGELFF. Here the CDR3 DNA reads TGCAGCGTCCTGTTCCGAGGACGCGGGGGGCGAGGCGGGGAGCTGTTTTTT.

Comments on this clone: The sample has other DNA sequences that encode this CDR3 too. The chain recombines TRBV5-1 with TRBJ2-3; 7 positions agree with TRBD2. The CDR3 sequence is 15 residues long. V shed 1 base and J 0 bases; nucleotides not matched to a gene: 2. In germline, CDR1 is SGHRS, CDR2 YFSETQ. This chain's CDR3 is CASSLRGVSTDTQYF. DNA for the CDR3: TGCGCCAGCAGCTTGCGGGGGGTTAGCACAGATACGCAGTATTTT.

This clone was seen a few times. The V call is TRBV10-1, the J call TRBJ2-6; 7 bases map to TRBD1. This CDR3 has 14 residues. V lost 7 bases and J lost 3; bases outside the gene matches: 3. Germline V gene data show CDR1 as WNHNN and CDR2 as SYGVQD (reference sequence). The DNA of the CDR3 is TGCGCCAGCATTCAGGGGGTTGGGGCCAACGTCCTGACTTTC. Translating gives CASIQGVGANVLTF.

The chain joins TRBV3-1 (or the pseudogene TRBV3-2) to TRBJ2-5, with 9 bases fitting TRBD2. Per germline, CDR1 LGHDT and CDR2 YNNKEL (reference sequence). V dropped 5 bases and J dropped 1; count of bases not matched to a gene: 8. CDR3 length: 16 amino acids. CDR3 loop: CASSAFRLAAQETQYF. CDR3 coding DNA: TGTGCCAGCAGCGCATTCAGACTAGCGGCCCAAGAGACCCAGTACTTC.

This chain links TRBV30 with TRBJ1-3; possibly TRBD1 for D (5 bases). The CDR3 is 13 amino acids. Germline V gene lookup returns CDR1 GTSNPN and CDR2 SVGIG (reference sequence). Trimming shortened V by 0 bases and J by 7 bases, and 10 bases separated the two germline ends. The CDR3 nucleotides are TGTGCCTGGAGTGTCGGGGGAGGGAACACCATATATTTT. This codes for CAWSVGGGNTIYF.